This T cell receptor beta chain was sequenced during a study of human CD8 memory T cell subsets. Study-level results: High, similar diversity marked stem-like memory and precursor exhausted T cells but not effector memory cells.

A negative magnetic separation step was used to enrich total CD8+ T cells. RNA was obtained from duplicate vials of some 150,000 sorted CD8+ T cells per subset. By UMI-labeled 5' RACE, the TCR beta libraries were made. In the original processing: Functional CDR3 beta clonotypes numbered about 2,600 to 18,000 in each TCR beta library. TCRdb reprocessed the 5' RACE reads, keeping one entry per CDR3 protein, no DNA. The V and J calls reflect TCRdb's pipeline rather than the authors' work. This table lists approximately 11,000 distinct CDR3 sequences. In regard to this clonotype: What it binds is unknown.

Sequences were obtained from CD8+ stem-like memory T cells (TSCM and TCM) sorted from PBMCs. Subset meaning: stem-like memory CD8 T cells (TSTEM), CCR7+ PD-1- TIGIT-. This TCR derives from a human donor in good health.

CDR3 protein: CASSPLTDNEQFF. The J gene is TRBJ2-1, the V gene TRBV5-6; TCRdb proposes TRBD1, but this gene call is untestable without DNA. The CDR3 runs 13 residues. Germline V CDR1 and CDR2: SGHDT, YYEEEE.